The 30 T cell receptor beta chains below all came from one sample that was sequenced in a study of blood T cell repertoires in COVID-19. The method was immunoSEQ multiplex PCR; TCRdb's version includes in-frame clones alone and lacks a portion of them. Of about 300,000 clones in the sample, approximately 90% were seen once. Sequencing was done on a sample of peripheral blood. The receptors stem from a woman aged 45-65 years with COVID-19, enrolled during active disease.

A few counts support this clone. This chain connects TRBV18 to TRBJ1-5; the D is unclear. The CDR3 extends over 15 amino acids. Germline CDR1 and CDR2: KGHSH and LQKENI. V dropped 3 bases and J dropped 2 bases, with 11 bases sitting between them. CDR3 coding DNA: TGTGCCAGCTCACCTGGCCTGGAGGGCAATCAGCCCCAGCATTTT. Protein sequence: CASSPGLEGNQPQHF.

The chain uses TRBV11-2 and TRBJ1-6, with 10 positions matching TRBD1. With V trimmed by 4 bases and J by 7 bases, 4 bases remained unmatched. The CDR3 is made up of 15 amino acids. The germline V gene has CDR1 SGHAT and CDR2 FQNNGV. CDR3 DNA sequence: TGTGCCAGCAGCTCCGAGGGACAGGGGAATTCACCCCTCCACTTT. Its translation is CASSSEGQGNSPLHF.

The rearrangement joins TRBV18 to TRBJ1-1; D gene unclear. The CDR3 has 14 amino acids. Germline-derived CDR1 and CDR2 are KGHSH and LQKENI. V was trimmed by 4 bases and J by 0 bases, leaving 9 bases between them. CDR3 region: CASSRTELNTEAFF. CDR3 nucleotide sequence: TGTGCCAGCTCACGAACTGAGTTGAACACTGAAGCTTTCTTT.

This clone was recorded only once. The CDR3 spells CASTRSGPVYNEQFF. CDR3 nucleotides: TGTGCCAGCACCCGGTCGGGTCCGGTCTACAATGAGCAGTTCTTC. This chain connects TRBV7-8 to TRBJ2-1, with no clear D. The germline V gene encodes CDR1 SGHVS and CDR2 FQNEAQ. The CDR3 is 15 amino acids. V gave up 7 bases and J gave up 3 bases, with 16 bases separating them.

This clone turned up a few times. This chain joins TRBV19 and TRBJ1-1; D uncertain. V was clipped by 5 bases and J by 6 bases, with 19 bases between them. There are 15 residues in the CDR3. The V gene's germline CDR1 is LNHDA and CDR2 SQIVND (reference sequence). The CDR3 nucleotides read TGTGCCAGTAGTGCATTATCCCAGTTCGGGGCTGAAGCTTTCTTT. This encodes CASSALSQFGAEAFF.

This clone has only one observation. V and J are TRBV29-1 and TRBJ1-4; tentative D call: TRBD1 (5 bases). Germline CDR1 SQVTM, CDR2 ANQGSEA. This CDR3 has 13 amino acids. Trimming shortened V by 3 bases and J by 8 bases, and 13 bases separated the two germline ends. The CDR3, as DNA: TGCAGCGTTGATCTCCAGGGTGAGGAAAAACTGTTTTTT. Protein: CSVDLQGEEKLFF.

This rearrangement joins TRBV7-3 to TRBJ2-4; weak D call: TRBD1 (5 bases). This CDR3 is 15 amino acids long. From germline, CDR1 is SGHTA and CDR2 FQGTGA. V was trimmed by 4 bases and J by 1 base, leaving 11 bases between them. The CDR3 DNA is TGTGCCAGCAGCTCGGTTGGGGCGGCCAAAAACATTCAGTACTTC. Protein product: CASSSVGAAKNIQYF.

The chain uses TRBV5-1 and TRBJ2-2, with a possible D match to TRBD2 (5 bases). V gave up 5 bases and J gave up 1 base, with 9 bases separating them. Per germline, CDR1 SGHRS and CDR2 YFSETQ. The CDR3 consists of 14 residues. CDR3 residues: CASRRAENTGELFF. The CDR3 bases are TGCGCCAGCAGAAGAGCGGAGAACACCGGGGAGCTGTTTTTT. Variable domain in full (rest from reference TRBV5-1 and TRBJ2-2): KAGVTQTPRYLIKTRGQQVTLSCSPISGHRSVSWYQQTPGQGLQFLFEYFSETQRNKGNFPGRFSGRQFSNSRSEMNVSTLELGDSALYLCASRRAENTGELFFGEGSRLTVL.

V and J are TRBV6-5 and TRBJ2-2; 7 bases map to TRBD2. Germline CDR1 is MNHEY and CDR2 is SVGAGI. This CDR3 has 15 residues. J lost 0 bases, V lost 8 bases, and 6 bases had no gene match. The CDR3 bases are TGTGCCAGCTACCGGGGGAGGGCGAACACCGGGGAGCTGTTTTTT. It codes for CASYRGRANTGELFF.

CDR3 sequence reads: CASSQEGGIAGEQYF. CDR3 bases: TGTGCCAGCAGCCAAGAAGGTGGGATTGCGGGCGAGCAGTACTTC. This chain connects TRBV3-1 (or the pseudogene TRBV3-2) to TRBJ2-7, with D maybe TRBD2 (5 bases). Trimming cost V 0 bases and J 6 bases, with 15 bases left between them. Germline CDR1 reads LGHDT; CDR2 reads YNNKEL (reference sequence). The CDR3 loop spans 15 amino acids.

This chain joins TRBV7-2 and TRBJ2-3; 10 bases are a match to TRBD2. Trimming removed 3 bases from V and 0 bases from J; junction bases left unmatched: 3. The V gene's germline CDR1 is SGHTA and CDR2 FQGNSA. CDR3 length: 16 residues. CDR3 DNA sequence: TGTGCCAGCAGCTTTACTAGCGGGACTAGCACAGATACGCAGTATTTT. Translated: CASSFTSGTSTDTQYF.

The chain is built from TRBV27 and TRBJ1-1; D unresolved. The CDR3 is 14 amino acids. Deletions cut 4 bases from V and 0 bases from J, with 9 bases between. Per germline, CDR1 MNHEY and CDR2 SMNVEV (reference sequence). The DNA for the CDR3 is TGTGCCAGCAGTTATGCCGGTTTGAACACTGAAGCTTTCTTT. The encoded protein is CASSYAGLNTEAFF.

V gene TRBV9 combines with J gene TRBJ2-2, with 8 bases that match TRBD2. The CDR3 sequence is 16 residues long. After removal of 5 bases from V and 4 bases from J, the junction contained 10 bases not matched to a gene. CDR1 is SGDLS, CDR2 YYNGEE, per germline. CDR3 in amino acids: CASSSGGSGFTGELFF. CDR3 DNA sequence: TGTGCCAGCAGTTCGGGGGGGTCCGGTTTCACCGGGGAGCTGTTTTTT.

This clone has a single count. This sample also contains other DNA sequences that code for the same CDR3. This sequence joins TRBV6-5 and TRBJ1-1; no firm D call. V dropped 0 bases and J dropped 4 bases, with 12 bases sitting between them. The V gene's germline CDR1 is MNHEY and CDR2 SVGAGI. The CDR3 is 15 residues long. CDR3 amino acids: CASSYSTGVGTEAFF. The CDR3, as DNA: TGTGCCAGCAGTTACTCGACCGGGGTAGGCACTGAAGCTTTCTTT.

CDR3 region: CASRRAGGTYNEQFF. In DNA form, the CDR3 reads TGTGCCAGCAGGAGAGCGGGGGGGACCTACAATGAGCAGTTCTTC. The V gene is TRBV27, the J gene TRBJ2-1, with TRBD2 matching over 10 bases. Looked up from germline, CDR1 is MNHEY and CDR2 is SMNVEV (reference sequence). J lost 2 bases, V lost 6 bases, and 4 bases had no gene match. The CDR3 is 15 residues long.

This chain joins TRBV7-2 and TRBJ1-2; possible D gene TRBD1, 5 bases. CDR1 SGHTA and CDR2 FQGNSA come from the germline V gene. This CDR3 comprises 14 residues. Between the trimmed V and J ends, which lost 2 bases and 4 bases, there was a span of 11 bases. CDR3 sequence reads: CASSLQPGSYGYTF. CDR3 nucleotides: TGTGCCAGCAGCTTACAACCAGGGTCCTATGGCTACACCTTC. Drawing the rest from reference TRBV7-2 and TRBJ1-2, the complete variable domain is GAGVSQSPSNKVTEKGKDVELRCDPISGHTALYWYRQSLGQGLEFLIYFQGNSAPDKSGLPSDRFSAERTGGSVSTLTIQRTQQEDSAVYLCASSLQPGSYGYTFGSGTRLTVV.

The chain combines TRBV7-3 with TRBJ2-7; 9 positions agree with TRBD2. The CDR3 spans 15 residues. Germline lookup yields CDR1 SGHTA and CDR2 FQGTGA. Trimming removed 4 bases from V and 5 bases from J; junction bases left unmatched: 9. CDR3 protein: CASSSKAGGPDEQYF. The CDR3 DNA sequence: TGTGCCAGCAGCTCAAAGGCGGGAGGGCCCGACGAGCAGTACTTC.

J is TRBJ2-2 and V is TRBV7-9; D gene uncertain. The V and J ends lost 0 bases and 4 bases respectively, with 6 bases between them. Germline CDR1 is SEHNR and CDR2 is FQNEAQ (reference sequence). The CDR3 is 14 residues long. CDR3 nucleotide sequence: TGTGCCAGCAGCTTAGCACTGCCCACCGGGGAGCTGTTTTTT. This codes for CASSLALPTGELFF.

This chain joins TRBV27 and TRBJ2-7, with TRBD2 matching 9 bases. CDR1 MNHEY and CDR2 SMNVEV come from the germline V gene (reference sequence). This CDR3 has 16 amino acids. Trimming took 1 base from V and 0 from J; bases not matched to a gene: 4. The CDR3, as DNA: TGTGCCAGCAGTTTATTGGCGGGAGGGCCCTCCTACGAGCAGTACTTC. Its protein product is CASSLLAGGPSYEQYF.

V is TRBV27 and J is TRBJ2-7, with TRBD2 matching 7 bases. V lost 1 base, J lost 12 bases, and 9 bases stayed unmatched. The CDR3 contains 13 residues. The germline V gene encodes CDR1 MNHEY and CDR2 SMNVEV (reference sequence). The CDR3 region is CASSLFPRTSAYF. In DNA, the CDR3 is TGTGCCAGCAGTTTATTCCCCCGGACTAGTGCGTACTTC.

The chain uses TRBV2 and TRBJ1-5, with a tentative D call TRBD1 (5 bases). This CDR3 has 19 amino acids. Germline assignment: CDR1 SNHLY and CDR2 FYNNEI. V was cut by 5 bases and J by 3 bases, with 26 bases left in between. The CDR3, as DNA: TGTGCCAGCAGTACTGAACCTGGACCAGGGCCCCCATTCAATCAGCCCCAGCATTTT. Translating gives CASSTEPGPGPPFNQPQHF.

This chain links TRBV6-6 with TRBJ1-1, with 8 nucleotides matching TRBD1. Germline V CDR1 and CDR2: MNHNY, SVGAGI (reference sequence). Trimming at V came to 6 bases and at J to 0 bases, leaving 15 bases not matched to a gene. The CDR3 spans 18 residues. CDR3 loop: CASSRTIARQGMNTEAFF. CDR3 DNA: TGTGCCAGCAGCCGAACGATTGCCAGACAGGGGATGAACACTGAAGCTTTCTTT.

V gene TRBV5-1 combines with J gene TRBJ1-2; 7 nucleotides line up with TRBD1. The J segment lost 7 bases and the V segment lost 4 bases, leaving 7 bases of the junction unmatched. Germline V gene lookup returns CDR1 SGHRS and CDR2 YFSETQ. There are 13 residues in the CDR3. DNA for the CDR3: TGCGCCAGCAGCGGGACAGTGGAGTTTGGCTACACCTTC. Protein product: CASSGTVEFGYTF.

The chain employs TRBV11-2 and TRBJ2-5, with D tentatively TRBD1 (5 bases). Germline V lookup: CDR1 SGHAT, CDR2 FQNNGV. CDR3 size: 15 residues. Trimming removed 0 bases from V and 2 bases from J, with 10 bases in between. CDR3 nucleotide sequence: TGTGCCAGCAGCTTAGATGGTTCAGGGCAAGAGACCCAGTACTTC. This translates into CASSLDGSGQETQYF. Filled out from reference TRBV11-2 and TRBJ2-5, the complete variable domain reads EAGVAQSPRYKIIEKRQSVAFWCNPISGHATLYWYQQILGQGPKLLIQFQNNGVVDDSQLPKDRFSAERLKGVDSTLKIQPAKLEDSAVYLCASSLDGSGQETQYFGPGTRLLVL.

The CDR3, as DNA: TGTGCCAGCAGTTACACTAGCGGGATGGCAGAGACCCAGTACTTC. Amino acids: CASSYTSGMAETQYF. The V and J genes are TRBV6-5 and TRBJ2-5, with TRBD2 matching over 10 bases. Trimming took 2 bases from V and 4 from J; bases not matched to a gene: 4. The germline CDR1 and CDR2 sequences are MNHEY and SVGAGI. The CDR3 extends over 15 amino acids.

J is TRBJ2-5 and V is TRBV4-2, with 11 positions matching TRBD2. With 1 base clipped from V and 5 bases from J, the junction kept 6 bases outside the gene matches. The CDR3 is 16 residues long. Germline V gives CDR1 LGHNA, CDR2 YNFKEQ. The CDR3 is CASSQVTSGSRETQYF. The DNA for the CDR3 is TGTGCCAGCAGCCAAGTAACTAGCGGGAGTCGGGAGACCCAGTACTTC.

The chain employs TRBV29-1 and TRBJ1-2; D gene uncertain. This CDR3 has 13 amino acids. Germline-derived CDR1 and CDR2 are SQVTM and ANQGSEA. Trimming pared 4 bases from V and 2 bases from J, leaving 11 bases between. CDR3 DNA: TGCAGCGTTGGGAGCGCAGCAAACTATGGCTACACCTTC. It translates to CSVGSAANYGYTF.

Worth noting for this clone: Other DNA sequences in this specimen translate into the identical CDR3. CDR3 residues: CASSRVLGQNDYGYTF. CDR3 DNA sequence: TGTGCCAGCTCACGCGTGTTGGGACAGAATGATTATGGCTACACCTTC. The J gene is TRBJ1-2, the V gene TRBV18; TRBD1 aligns across 7 bases. V lost 4 bases to trimming and J lost 5 bases; unmatched junction nucleotides: 13. CDR1 KGHSH and CDR2 LQKENI come from the germline V gene. The CDR3 is 16 residues long.

The chain is built from TRBV13 and TRBJ2-5, with 8 bases fitting TRBD2. The CDR3 length is 16 residues. Trimming cost V 5 bases and J 4 bases; bases outside gene matches: 12. Per the germline V gene, CDR1 is PRHDT and CDR2 is FYEKMQ (reference sequence). CDR3 region: CASSTTWGLGRETQYF. DNA of the CDR3: TGTGCCAGCAGCACAACTTGGGGACTAGGGAGAGAGACCCAGTACTTC.

The chain joins TRBV5-1 to TRBJ1-1; 7 positions agree with TRBD1. Germline CDR1 is SGHRS and CDR2 is YFSETQ. V shed 2 bases, J shed 0 bases, and the junction held 19 bases outside the gene matches. The CDR3 extends over 20 amino acids. CDR3 sequence: CASSLQGIDSRSGLNTEAFF. The CDR3 DNA is TGCGCCAGCAGCTTACAGGGGATTGACTCCCGCTCGGGTCTGAACACTGAAGCTTTCTTT.